What follows are 21 T cell receptor beta chains derived from one specimen sequenced in a study of blood T cell repertoires in COVID-19 (TCRdb year 2020). Library preparation was by the immunoSEQ multiplex PCR assay. TCRdb took over this immuneACCESS table, retaining in-frame rearrangements with V and J assigned. Such tables are incomplete; in checked studies, under half of the missing clones stem from an unresolved V gene, and the remainder is unexplained. The sample has about 36,000 clones on record, approximately 86% of them singletons. The ten top clones hold approximately 15% of the sample. Sequenced input: peripheral blood. These receptors came from a human donor in a cohort sampled during active COVID-19.

This chain connects TRBV6-6 to TRBJ1-5; 9 bases align to TRBD1. J was trimmed by 3 bases and V by 7 bases; bases with no gene match: 10. The CDR3 loop spans 16 amino acids. CDR1 and CDR2 from the germline V gene are MNHNY and SVGAGI (reference sequence). The CDR3 is CASTPSTGGDNQPQHF. The CDR3 coding sequence is TGTGCCAGCACCCCTTCGACAGGGGGGGACAATCAGCCCCAGCATTTT.

The J gene is TRBJ1-2, the V gene TRBV3-1 (or the pseudogene TRBV3-2), with 7 bases that match TRBD1. V lost 1 base to trimming and J lost 9 bases; unmatched junction nucleotides: 8. Per germline, CDR1 LGHDT and CDR2 YNNKEL (reference sequence). The CDR3 contains 14 residues. CDR3 DNA: TGTGCCAGCAGCCAAGGAGGGGGACAGACCCGCTACACCTTC. The encoded protein is CASSQGGGQTRYTF.

This chain joins TRBV6-5 and TRBJ2-4; D may be TRBD1 (6 bases). CDR3 length: 14 residues. Trimming removed 6 bases from V and 6 bases from J, with 15 bases in between. CDR1 and CDR2 (germline): MNHEY, SVGAGI. In DNA, the CDR3 is TGTGCCAGCAGACCCGACAGGATAGTAAACATTCAGTACTTC. This sequence encodes CASRPDRIVNIQYF.

The genes are TRBV13 and TRBJ2-2; 8 nucleotides align to TRBD1. CDR3 length equals 16 residues. V lost 3 bases and J lost 6; bases outside the gene matches: 9. Germline assignment: CDR1 PRHDT and CDR2 FYEKMQ (reference sequence). As DNA, the CDR3 is TGTGCCAGCAGCTTCGGCGGACAGGGAAGGGCCGGGGAGCTGTTTTTT. Translated, it gives CASSFGGQGRAGELFF.

The chain joins TRBV7-6 to TRBJ2-4; tentatively, D is TRBD2 (7 bases). The CDR3 is 19 residues long. Trimming pared 9 bases from V and 0 bases from J, leaving 27 bases between. From germline, CDR1 is SGHVS and CDR2 FNYEAQ. DNA for the CDR3: TGTGCCAGTCAGCGCCGGGGGGCTAGCCCCGCCATAGCCAAAAACATTCAGTACTTC. It yields the protein CASQRRGASPAIAKNIQYF.

The chain couples TRBV7-9 to TRBJ2-3; unclear D gene. Between the trimmed V and J ends, which lost 1 base and 2 bases, there was a span of 10 bases. The germline gives CDR1 SEHNR, CDR2 FQNEAQ (reference sequence). The CDR3 length is 15 residues. DNA for the CDR3: TGTGCCAGCAGCTTAGGGGCGCCCTCCACAGATACGCAGTATTTT. Protein product: CASSLGAPSTDTQYF.

This chain connects TRBV7-8 to TRBJ1-5, with D possibly matching TRBD1 (6 bases). The ends were cut back, 6 bases at V and 2 bases at J, with 14 bases in the middle. CDR1 and CDR2 (germline): SGHVS, FQNEAQ. The CDR3 length is 15 residues. In nucleotides, the CDR3 is TGTGCCAGCAGAATCAGGGGATTGGGCAATCAGCCCCAGCATTTT. Translating it yields CASRIRGLGNQPQHF.

The rearrangement links TRBV29-1 to TRBJ1-2; D is possibly TRBD1 (5 bases). The V and J ends lost 6 bases and 8 bases respectively, with 13 bases between them. The CDR3 runs 11 residues. CDR1 and CDR2 from the germline V gene are SQVTM and ANQGSEA. The DNA of the CDR3 is TGCAGCGTCAGGCAGGGAACCGGCTACACCTTC. This gives the protein CSVRQGTGYTF.

This chain links TRBV7-3 with TRBJ2-1; 13 positions match TRBD2. CDR1 is SGHTA, CDR2 FQGTGA, per germline. V dropped 10 bases and J dropped 5; count of bases not matched to a gene: 2. This CDR3 comprises 13 residues. CDR3 in DNA: TGTGCCACGGGACTAGCGGGGAACAATGAGCAGTTCTTC. Translation: CATGLAGNNEQFF.

The chain joins TRBV5-1 to TRBJ1-2, with D possibly being TRBD1 (5 bases). Trimming stripped 2 bases from V and 8 bases from J, with 19 bases between. The CDR3 has 15 amino acids. The germline V gene has CDR1 SGHRS and CDR2 YFSETQ. In DNA form, the CDR3 reads TGCGCCAGCAGCTTTGCGGGACTCCAAAGCGGGGGCTACACCTTC. Protein product: CASSFAGLQSGGYTF.

This chain links TRBV19 with TRBJ2-5; perhaps TRBD1 as D (6 bases). The CDR3 has 14 residues. V lost 2 bases to trimming and J lost 5 bases, with 12 bases between them. Germline CDR1 LNHDA, CDR2 SQIVND (reference sequence). The CDR3: CASSIQTGLETQYF. In nucleotides, the CDR3 is TGTGCCAGTAGTATACAAACAGGGTTGGAGACCCAGTACTTC.

J is TRBJ1-5 and V is TRBV10-1; the D is unclear. CDR3 length: 14 amino acids. Trimming removed 4 bases from V and 3 bases from J, with 10 bases in between. Germline V gene lookup returns CDR1 WNHNN and CDR2 SYGVQD (reference sequence). CDR3: CASSGSQDNQPQHF. CDR3 bases: TGCGCCAGCAGTGGCAGTCAAGACAATCAGCCCCAGCATTTT.

The chain joins TRBV11-3 to TRBJ2-3, with 7 bases lining up with TRBD2. V lost 0 bases and J lost 3; bases outside the gene matches: 3. This CDR3 is built from 15 residues. Germline V lookup: CDR1 SGHNT, CDR2 YENEEA. The CDR3 DNA sequence: TGTGCCAGCAGCTTAGACCCAGCGGGGACAGATACGCAGTATTTT. Amino acids: CASSLDPAGTDTQYF.

The CDR3 loop is CASSWTSGGSFNEQFF. Written as DNA, the CDR3 is TGTGCCAGCAGTTGGACTAGCGGGGGTTCGTTCAATGAGCAGTTCTTC. The V gene is TRBV6-5, the J gene TRBJ2-1; 13 bases fit TRBD2. The length of the CDR3 is 16 residues. The V gene's germline CDR1 is MNHEY and CDR2 SVGAGI. V dropped 4 bases and J dropped 6; count of bases not matched to a gene: 6.

The chain joins TRBV24-1 to TRBJ2-6; 9 nucleotides line up with TRBD1. This CDR3 contains 14 residues. V dropped 9 bases and J dropped 2; count of bases not matched to a gene: 1. Germline-derived CDR1 and CDR2 are KGHDR and SFDVKD. CDR3 in DNA: TGTGCCACCGGGGACAGGGCTGGGGCCAACGTCCTGACTTTC. Its translation: CATGDRAGANVLTF.

This rearrangement joins TRBV27 to TRBJ1-5, with D perhaps matching TRBD1 (5 bases). CDR3 length equals 12 residues. Per the germline V gene, CDR1 is MNHEY and CDR2 is SMNVEV (reference sequence). The V end was cut by 6 bases, the J end by 8 bases, with 11 bases between. CDR3 residues: CASSRAMEPQHF. Written as DNA, the CDR3 is TGTGCCAGCAGCAGGGCAATGGAGCCCCAGCATTTT.

The chain joins TRBV6-1 to TRBJ2-1, with D possibly being TRBD1 (5 bases). Germline CDR1 and CDR2: MNHNS and SASEGT. With 2 bases removed from V and 6 bases from J, the gap between germline ends came to 17 bases. The CDR3 length is 16 residues. This chain's CDR3 is CASSEIQGLVGNEQFF. CDR3 in DNA: TGTGCCAGCAGTGAAATTCAGGGTTTGGTCGGCAATGAGCAGTTCTTC.

The DNA for the CDR3 is TGTGCCAGCAGTTTTGGGACAGGGTCAGATACGCAGTATTTT. Its protein product is CASSFGTGSDTQYF. The chain carries TRBV27 and TRBJ2-3; 9 nucleotides agree with TRBD1. CDR1 and CDR2 from the germline V gene are MNHEY and SMNVEV (reference sequence). J lost 4 bases, V lost 3 bases, and 2 bases had no gene match. There are 14 residues in the CDR3.

The genes are TRBV11-2 and TRBJ2-1; D is possibly TRBD1 (5 bases). Trimming removed 3 bases from V and 8 bases from J, with 14 bases in between. Germline lookup yields CDR1 SGHAT and CDR2 FQNNGV. The CDR3 covers 14 residues. The CDR3 protein is CASSLTDFRDEQFF. In DNA form, the CDR3 reads TGTGCCAGCAGCTTGACAGACTTCAGGGATGAGCAGTTCTTC.

The chain carries TRBV27 and TRBJ1-2; TRBD1 agrees at 8 bases. Germline-derived CDR1 and CDR2 are MNHEY and SMNVEV (reference sequence). J gave up 4 bases and V 6 bases, and 4 bases lay outside the gene matches. This CDR3 comprises 13 residues. CDR3 DNA sequence: TGTGCCAGCAGCTCACAGGGGGGCTATGGCTACACCTTC. Protein sequence: CASSSQGGYGYTF.

The chain is built from TRBV7-3 and TRBJ2-1; 12 nucleotides align to TRBD2. This CDR3 has 20 residues. Unmatched junction bases numbered 10, after V lost 1 base and J lost 0 bases. Germline V gene sequence: CDR1 SGHTA, CDR2 FQGTGA. Written as DNA, the CDR3 is TGTGCCAGCAGCTTAAGGGCTAGCGGGGGGGCCTTGAGCTCCTACAATGAGCAGTTCTTC. As protein: CASSLRASGGALSSYNEQFF.